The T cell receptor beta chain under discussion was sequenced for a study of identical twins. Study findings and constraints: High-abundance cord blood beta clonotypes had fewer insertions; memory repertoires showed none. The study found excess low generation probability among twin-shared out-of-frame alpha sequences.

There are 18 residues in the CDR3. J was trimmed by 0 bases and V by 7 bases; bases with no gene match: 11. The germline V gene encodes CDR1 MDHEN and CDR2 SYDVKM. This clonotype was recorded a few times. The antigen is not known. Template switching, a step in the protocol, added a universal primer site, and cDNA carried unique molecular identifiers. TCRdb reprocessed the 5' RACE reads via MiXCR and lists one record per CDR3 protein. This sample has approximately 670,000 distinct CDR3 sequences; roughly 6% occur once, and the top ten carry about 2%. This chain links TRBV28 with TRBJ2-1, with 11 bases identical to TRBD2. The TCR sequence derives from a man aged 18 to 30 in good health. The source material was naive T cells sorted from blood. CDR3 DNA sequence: TGTGCCAGCAAGGAACTAGCGGGAGATGTCTACTCCTACAATGAGCAGTTCTTC. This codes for CASKELAGDVYSYNEQFF.